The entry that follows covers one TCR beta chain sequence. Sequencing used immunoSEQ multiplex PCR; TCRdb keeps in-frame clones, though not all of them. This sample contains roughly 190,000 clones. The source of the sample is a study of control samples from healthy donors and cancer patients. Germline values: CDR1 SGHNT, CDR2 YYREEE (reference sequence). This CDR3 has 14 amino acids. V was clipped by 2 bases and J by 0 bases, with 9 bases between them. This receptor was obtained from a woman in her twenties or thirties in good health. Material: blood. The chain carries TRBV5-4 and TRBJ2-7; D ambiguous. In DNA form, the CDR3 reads TGTGCCAGCAGCTTCGGTACGAGCTCCTACGAGCAGTACTTC. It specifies CASSFGTSSYEQYF.